Sequencing of this T cell receptor beta chain was carried out in a study of blood T cell repertoires in COVID-19. This table comes from immunoSEQ multiplex PCR, and its TCRdb copy is limited to in-frame clones, with some not included. The sample includes hundreds of thousands of clones, roughly 86% of them seen just once. The CDR3 spans 15 residues. Germline V gives CDR1 KGHSH, CDR2 LQKENI. Trimming cost V 3 bases and J 1 base, with 12 bases left between them. This sequence joins TRBV18 and TRBJ1-1; D remains unclear. The source of this sequence is a woman aged 70-85 years with COVID-19, enrolled during active disease. Sequenced sample: peripheral blood. CDR3 nucleotides: TGTGCCAGCTCACCCCGGTCAGGAACGAACACTGAAGCTTTCTTT. Translated, it gives CASSPRSGTNTEAFF. Together with reference TRBV18 and TRBJ1-1, the CDR3 gives the full variable domain: NAGVMQNPRHLVRRRGQEARLRCSPMKGHSHVYWYRQLPEEGLKFMVYLQKENIIDESGMPKERFSAEFPKEGPSILRIQQVVRGDSAAYFCASSPRSGTNTEAFFGQGTRLTVV.